A single sample is the source of the 8 T cell receptor beta chains below, sequenced in a study of cytomegalovirus exposure and HLA in healthy donors. PCR primers comprised 60 Vbeta and 13 Jbeta primers. Sequencing was performed with immunoSEQ multiplex PCR; in TCRdb, only in-frame clones are kept and a portion is missing. The sample lists 100,000 to 150,000 clones, 60% to 80% occurring once. The material sequenced was PBMCs. The receptors come from a female donor in good health and CMV-seronegative.

The rearrangement links TRBV28 to TRBJ2-7; TRBD2 matches at 10 bases. There are 15 residues in the CDR3. With V trimmed by 4 bases and J by 2 bases, 5 bases remained unmatched. CDR1 MDHEN and CDR2 SYDVKM come from the germline V gene. CDR3 sequence reads: CASSSSGSFPYEQYF. The CDR3 DNA reads TGTGCCAGCAGTTCTAGCGGGAGTTTCCCCTACGAGCAGTACTTC.

This clone has just one count. The V and J genes are TRBV7-8 and TRBJ1-1, with TRBD1 matching over 8 bases. The germline V gene encodes CDR1 SGHVS and CDR2 FQNEAQ. The CDR3 is 15 residues long. Unmatched junction bases numbered 4, after V lost 3 bases and J lost 1 base. The CDR3 loop reads CASSLGGQGNTEAFF. The CDR3 DNA sequence: TGTGCCAGCAGCTTGGGAGGACAGGGGAACACTGAAGCTTTCTTT.

The chain has TRBV28 and TRBJ2-7, with TRBD2 identical over 7 bases. Germline V gene data show CDR1 as MDHEN and CDR2 as SYDVKM. The CDR3 has 14 residues. Trimming took 11 bases from V and 3 from J; bases not matched to a gene: 13. The CDR3 DNA follows: TGTGCCGCCCATTCCCCTGCGGGAGACTACGAGCAGTACTTC. This gives the protein CAAHSPAGDYEQYF. The full variable domain, completed using reference TRBV28 and TRBJ2-7, is DVKVTQSSRYLVKRTGEKVFLECVQDMDHENMFWYRQDPGLGLRLIYFSYDVKMKEKGDIPEGYSVSREKKERFSLILESASTNQTSMYLCAAHSPAGDYEQYFGPGTRLTVT.

The gene calls are TRBV19 and TRBJ1-5; no definite D call. V was pared by 7 bases and J by 4 bases, with 17 bases between. The CDR3 runs 15 residues. Germline V CDR1 and CDR2: LNHDA, SQIVND (reference sequence). CDR3 bases: TGTGCCAGTACCATGGTAGGGAGATTTAATCAGCCCCAGCATTTT. Protein sequence: CASTMVGRFNQPQHF.

In regard to this clone: Other DNA sequences in this sample translate to the same CDR3. In DNA, the CDR3 is TGCAGCGGGCAGCGGGGTAGCACAGATACGCAGTATTTT. Encoded protein: CSGQRGSTDTQYF. The chain links TRBV29-1 to TRBJ2-3; the match to TRBD2 covers 7 bases. CDR3 length: 13 amino acids. With V trimmed by 7 bases and J by 0 bases, 4 bases remained unmatched. Per the germline V gene, CDR1 is SQVTM and CDR2 is ANQGSEA.

This clone occurred a few times. The chain employs TRBV27 and TRBJ2-1; 8 nucleotides agree with TRBD2. The germline V gene encodes CDR1 MNHEY and CDR2 SMNVEV (reference sequence). The CDR3 consists of 14 residues. V lost 5 bases and J lost 4; bases outside the gene matches: 4. CDR3 amino acids: CASSPGLEYNEQFF. In nucleotides, the CDR3 is TGTGCCAGCAGTCCGGGACTAGAATACAATGAGCAGTTCTTC.

Regarding this clone: The junction shows a germline mismatch at one end, possibly a read error. Other DNA variants within this sample encode the same CDR3. The gene calls are TRBV9 and TRBJ1-3; D unresolved. Germline-derived CDR1 and CDR2 are SGDLS and YYNGEE. The length of the CDR3 is 16 residues. The CDR3 spells CASSELSGGSGNTIYF. CDR3 bases: TGTGCCAGCAGCGAACTCTCGGGAGGGTCTGGAAACACCATATACTTT.

This chain links TRBV6-4 with TRBJ2-1; 9 bases match TRBD2. The CDR3 consists of 19 residues. V lost 6 bases, J lost 4 bases, and 19 bases stayed unmatched. Germline CDR1 reads MRHNA; CDR2 reads SNTAGT. The CDR3 nucleotides read TGTGCCAGCAGCTCACTAGCGGGCCCCTTAAATGGGGCTTACAATGAGCAGTTCTTC. Its protein is CASSSLAGPLNGAYNEQFF.